This T cell receptor (beta chain) is drawn from a study of T cells expressing NK-cell markers. TCRdb reworked the 5' RACE reads into one entry per CDR3 protein, no DNA. The sample includes under 600,000 distinct CDR3 sequences. Germline lookup yields CDR1 MGHRA and CDR2 YSYEKL. This CDR3 spans 16 amino acids. This TCR derives from a woman between 50 and 59 years old in good health. V and J are TRBV4-1 and TRBJ1-2; TCRdb reports TRBD1, a call that lacks DNA to check it against. Sample: blood T cells: a sorted CD56 or NKG2C T cell subset, CD4+ or CD8+ T cells, or bulk PBMC T cells (not recorded which). The CDR3 sequence: CASSHPFGPTNYGYTF.